This T cell receptor (beta chain) was recovered during a study of PD-1 blockade in mismatch repair-deficient tumors. Some clones are missing from TCRdb's copy, which holds only in-frame ones; the method was immunoSEQ multiplex PCR. The sample includes 30,000 to 40,000 clones, 65% to 85% seen only once; the top ten take about 3.2%. Germline CDR1 and CDR2: SQVTM and ANQGSEA. V was shortened by 4 bases and J by 0 bases, with 14 bases between the two germline ends. The CDR3 sequence is 15 residues long. The sample consisted of PBMCs, taken roughly 6 weeks after starting pembrolizumab. The chain recombines TRBV29-1 with TRBJ2-3, with D perhaps matching TRBD1 (6 bases). This receptor was taken from an adult with mismatch repair-deficient cancer. CDR3 sequence: CSVASPDRSTDTQYF. The CDR3 nucleotides read TGCAGCGTTGCTAGCCCGGACAGAAGCACAGATACGCAGTATTTT.